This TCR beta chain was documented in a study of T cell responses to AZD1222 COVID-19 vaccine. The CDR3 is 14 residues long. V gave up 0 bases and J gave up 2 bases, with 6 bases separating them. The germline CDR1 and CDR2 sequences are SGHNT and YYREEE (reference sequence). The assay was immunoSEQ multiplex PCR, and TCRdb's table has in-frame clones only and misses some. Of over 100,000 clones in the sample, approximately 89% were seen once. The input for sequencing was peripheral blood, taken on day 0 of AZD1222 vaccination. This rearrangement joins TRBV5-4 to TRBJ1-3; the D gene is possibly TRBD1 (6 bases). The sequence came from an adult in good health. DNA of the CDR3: TGTGCCAGCAGCTTGGCAGGGGCTGGAAACACCATATATTTT. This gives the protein CASSLAGAGNTIYF.